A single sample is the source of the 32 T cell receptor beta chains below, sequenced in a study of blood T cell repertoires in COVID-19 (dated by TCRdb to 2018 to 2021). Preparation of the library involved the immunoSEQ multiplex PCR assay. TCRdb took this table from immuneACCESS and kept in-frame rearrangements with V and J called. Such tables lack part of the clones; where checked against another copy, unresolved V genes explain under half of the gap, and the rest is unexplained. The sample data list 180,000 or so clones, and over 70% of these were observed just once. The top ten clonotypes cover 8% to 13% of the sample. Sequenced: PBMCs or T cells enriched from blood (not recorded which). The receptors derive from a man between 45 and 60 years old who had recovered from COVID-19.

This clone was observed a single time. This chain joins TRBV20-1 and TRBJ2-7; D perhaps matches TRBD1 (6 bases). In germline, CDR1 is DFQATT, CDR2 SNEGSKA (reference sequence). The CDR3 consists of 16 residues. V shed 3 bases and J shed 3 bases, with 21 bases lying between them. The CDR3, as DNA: TGCAGTGCTAGTTCCCCCCTTGGAAGAGGGGGCTACGAGCAGTACTTC. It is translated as CSASSPLGRGGYEQYF.

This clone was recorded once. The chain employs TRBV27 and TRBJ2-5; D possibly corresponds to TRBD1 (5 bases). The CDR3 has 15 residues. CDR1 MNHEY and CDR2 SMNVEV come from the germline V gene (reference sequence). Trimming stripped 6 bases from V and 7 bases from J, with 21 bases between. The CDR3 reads CASSFTKDTVGTQYF. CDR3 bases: TGTGCCAGCAGCTTTACGAAGGACACGGTGGGGACCCAGTACTTC.

For the CDR3, the DNA is TGTGCCAGCAGTTATGGGGGACTAGGCTCCTACGAGCAGTACTTC. It is translated as CASSYGGLGSYEQYF. The chain recombines TRBV6-5 with TRBJ2-7; 8 positions agree with TRBD2. V lost 3 bases to trimming and J lost 0 bases; unmatched junction nucleotides: 4. Germline V gives CDR1 MNHEY, CDR2 SVGAGI. There are 15 residues in the CDR3.

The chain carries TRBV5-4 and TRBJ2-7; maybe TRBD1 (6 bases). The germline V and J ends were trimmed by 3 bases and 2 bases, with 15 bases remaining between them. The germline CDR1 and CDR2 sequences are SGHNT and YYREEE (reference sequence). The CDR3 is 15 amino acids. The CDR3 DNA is TGTGCCAGCAGCTCCGTCCCCAGGGGAGCCTACGAGCAGTACTTC. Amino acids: CASSSVPRGAYEQYF.

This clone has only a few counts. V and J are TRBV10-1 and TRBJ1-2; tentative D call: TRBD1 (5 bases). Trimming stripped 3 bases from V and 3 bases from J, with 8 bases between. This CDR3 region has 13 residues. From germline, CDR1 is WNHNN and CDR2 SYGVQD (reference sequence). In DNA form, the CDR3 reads TGCGCCAGCAGTGAAGACAGCGACTATGGCTACACCTTC. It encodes CASSEDSDYGYTF.

The CDR3 reads CSASESHDSPLHF. The CDR3, as DNA: TGCAGTGCTAGTGAGAGTCACGATTCACCCCTCCACTTT. V usage is TRBV20-1 and J usage is TRBJ1-6, with D unresolved. The CDR3 is 13 amino acids. Germline V lookup: CDR1 DFQATT, CDR2 SNEGSKA (reference sequence). V lost 3 bases and J 8 bases, leaving 11 bases between the germline ends.

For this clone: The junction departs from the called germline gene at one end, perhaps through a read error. The CDR3 is CASSQSGELFF. The CDR3 DNA sequence: TGTGCCAGCAGCCAATCCGGTGAGCTGTTTTTT. The V call is TRBV3-1 (or the pseudogene TRBV3-2), the J call TRBJ2-2, with no clear D. CDR3 length equals 11 residues. Germline values: CDR1 LGHDT, CDR2 YNNKEL (reference sequence).

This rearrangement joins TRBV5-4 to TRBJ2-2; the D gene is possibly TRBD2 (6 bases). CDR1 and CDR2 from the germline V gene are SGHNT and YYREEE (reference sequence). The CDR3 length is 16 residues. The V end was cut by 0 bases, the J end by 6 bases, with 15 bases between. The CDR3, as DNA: TGTGCCAGCAGCTTGGGGATGGGGACTCCAGCCGGGGAGCTGTTTTTT. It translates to CASSLGMGTPAGELFF. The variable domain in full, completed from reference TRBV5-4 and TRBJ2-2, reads ETGVTQSPTHLIKTRGQQVTLRCSSQSGHNTVSWYQQALGQGPQFIFQYYREEENGRGNFPPRFSGLQFPNYSSELNVNALELDDSALYLCASSLGMGTPAGELFFGEGSRLTVL.

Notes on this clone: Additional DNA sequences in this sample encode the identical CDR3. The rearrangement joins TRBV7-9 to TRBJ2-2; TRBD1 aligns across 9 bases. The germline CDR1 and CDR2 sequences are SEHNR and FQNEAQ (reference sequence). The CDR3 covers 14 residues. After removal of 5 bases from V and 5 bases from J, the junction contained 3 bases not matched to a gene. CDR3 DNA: TGTGCCAGCAGCCGGGACAGGGTGACCGGGGAGCTGTTTTTT. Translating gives CASSRDRVTGELFF.

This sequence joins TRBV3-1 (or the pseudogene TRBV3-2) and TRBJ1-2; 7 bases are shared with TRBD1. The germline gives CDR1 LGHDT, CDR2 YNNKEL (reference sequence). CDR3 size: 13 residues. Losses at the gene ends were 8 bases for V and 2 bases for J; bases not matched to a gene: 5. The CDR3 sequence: CASGGRGNYGYTF. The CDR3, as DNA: TGTGCCAGCGGTGGCAGGGGGAACTATGGCTACACCTTC.

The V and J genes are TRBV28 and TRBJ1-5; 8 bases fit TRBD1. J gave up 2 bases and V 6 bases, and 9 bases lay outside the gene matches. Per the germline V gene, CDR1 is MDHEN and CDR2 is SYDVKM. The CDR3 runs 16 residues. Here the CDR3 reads CASSLPQGAGNQPQHF. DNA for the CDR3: TGTGCCAGCAGCTTACCGCAGGGGGCCGGCAATCAGCCCCAGCATTTT. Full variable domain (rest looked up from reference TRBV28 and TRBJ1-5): DVKVTQSSRYLVKRTGEKVFLECVQDMDHENMFWYRQDPGLGLRLIYFSYDVKMKEKGDIPEGYSVSREKKERFSLILESASTNQTSMYLCASSLPQGAGNQPQHFGDGTRLSIL.

The CDR3 protein is CASNIGAWGEAFF. The CDR3 bases are TGTGCCAGCAATATTGGGGCCTGGGGTGAAGCTTTCTTT. V is TRBV25-1 and J is TRBJ1-1; a possible D gene is TRBD1 (5 bases). The CDR3 runs to 13 residues. V was shortened by 7 bases and J by 7 bases, with 16 bases between the two germline ends. Per the germline V gene, CDR1 is MGHDK and CDR2 is SYGVNS. The complete variable domain, with remaining parts taken from reference TRBV25-1 and TRBJ1-1, reads EADIYQTPRYLVIGTGKKITLECSQTMGHDKMYWYQQDPGMELHLIHYSYGVNSTEKGDLSSESTVSRIRTEHFPLTLESARPSHTSQYLCASNIGAWGEAFFGQGTRLTVV.

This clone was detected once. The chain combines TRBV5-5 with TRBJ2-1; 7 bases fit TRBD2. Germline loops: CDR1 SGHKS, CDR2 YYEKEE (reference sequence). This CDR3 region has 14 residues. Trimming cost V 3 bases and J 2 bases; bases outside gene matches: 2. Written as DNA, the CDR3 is TGTGCCAGCAGCTCCGGACTAGCCTACAATGAGCAGTTCTTC. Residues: CASSSGLAYNEQFF.

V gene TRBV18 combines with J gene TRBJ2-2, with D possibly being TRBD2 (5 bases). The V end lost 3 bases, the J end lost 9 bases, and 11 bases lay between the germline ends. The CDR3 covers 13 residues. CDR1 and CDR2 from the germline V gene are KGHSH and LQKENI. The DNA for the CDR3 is TGTGCCAGCTCACCCGGCGGGCGTAGGGAGCTGTTTTTT. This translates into CASSPGGRRELFF.

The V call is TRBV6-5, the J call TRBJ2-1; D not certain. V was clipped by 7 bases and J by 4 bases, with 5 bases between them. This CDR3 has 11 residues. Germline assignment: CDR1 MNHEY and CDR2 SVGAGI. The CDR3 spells CASTLYNEQFF. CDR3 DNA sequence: TGTGCCAGCACCCTTTACAATGAGCAGTTCTTC.

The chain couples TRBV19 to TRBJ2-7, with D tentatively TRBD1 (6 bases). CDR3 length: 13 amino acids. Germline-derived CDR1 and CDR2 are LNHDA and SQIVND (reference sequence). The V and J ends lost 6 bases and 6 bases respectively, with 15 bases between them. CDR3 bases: TGTGCCAGTAGCCTAAACAGGGTTGGCGAGCAGTACTTC. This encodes CASSLNRVGEQYF. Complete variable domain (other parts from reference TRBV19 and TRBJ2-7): DGGITQSPKYLFRKEGQNVTLSCEQNLNHDAMYWYRQDPGQGLRLIYYSQIVNDFQKGDIAEGYSVSREKKESFPLTVTSAQKNPTAFYLCASSLNRVGEQYFGPGTRLTVT.

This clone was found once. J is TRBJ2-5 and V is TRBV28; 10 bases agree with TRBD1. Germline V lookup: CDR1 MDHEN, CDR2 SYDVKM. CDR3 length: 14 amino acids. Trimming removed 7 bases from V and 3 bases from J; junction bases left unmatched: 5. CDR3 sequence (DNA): TGTGCCAGCACTGACAGGGGGCTGGAAGAGACCCAGTACTTC. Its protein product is CASTDRGLEETQYF.

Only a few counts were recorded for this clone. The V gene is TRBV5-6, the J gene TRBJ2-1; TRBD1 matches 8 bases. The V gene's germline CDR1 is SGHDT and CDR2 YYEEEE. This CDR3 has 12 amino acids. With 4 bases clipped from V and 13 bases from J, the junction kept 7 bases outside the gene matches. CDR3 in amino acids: CASSPQGAGQFF. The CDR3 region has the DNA TGTGCCAGCAGCCCGCAGGGGGCTGGACAGTTCTTC. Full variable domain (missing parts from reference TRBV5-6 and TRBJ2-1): DAGVTQSPTHLIKTRGQQVTLRCSPKSGHDTVSWYQQALGQGPQFIFQYYEEEERQRGNFPDRFSGHQFPNYSSELNVNALLLGDSALYLCASSPQGAGQFFGPGTRLTVL.

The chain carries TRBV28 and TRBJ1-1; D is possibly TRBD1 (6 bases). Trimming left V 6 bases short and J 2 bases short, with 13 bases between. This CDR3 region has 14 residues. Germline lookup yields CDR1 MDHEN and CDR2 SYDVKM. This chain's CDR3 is CASRLRTANTEAFF. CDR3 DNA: TGTGCCAGCAGGTTAAGGACAGCTAACACTGAAGCTTTCTTT. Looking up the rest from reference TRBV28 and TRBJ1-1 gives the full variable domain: DVKVTQSSRYLVKRTGEKVFLECVQDMDHENMFWYRQDPGLGLRLIYFSYDVKMKEKGDIPEGYSVSREKKERFSLILESASTNQTSMYLCASRLRTANTEAFFGQGTRLTVV.

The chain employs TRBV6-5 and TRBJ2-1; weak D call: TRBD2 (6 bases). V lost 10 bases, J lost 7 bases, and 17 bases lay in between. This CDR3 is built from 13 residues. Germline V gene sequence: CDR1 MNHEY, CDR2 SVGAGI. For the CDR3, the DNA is TGTGCCATCGGAGGGCCATGGGGGAATGAGCAGTTCTTC. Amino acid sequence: CAIGGPWGNEQFF.

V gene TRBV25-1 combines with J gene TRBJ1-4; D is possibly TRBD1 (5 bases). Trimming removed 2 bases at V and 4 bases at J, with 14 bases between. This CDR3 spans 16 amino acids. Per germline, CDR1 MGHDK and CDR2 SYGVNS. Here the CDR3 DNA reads TGTGCCAGCAGTGAACCCCAGGGAAAGGGTAATGAAAAACTGTTTTTT. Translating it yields CASSEPQGKGNEKLFF.

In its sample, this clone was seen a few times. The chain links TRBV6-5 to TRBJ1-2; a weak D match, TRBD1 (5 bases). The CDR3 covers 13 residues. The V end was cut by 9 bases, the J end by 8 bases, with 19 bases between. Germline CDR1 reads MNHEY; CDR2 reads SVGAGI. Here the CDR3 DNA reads TGTGCCAGTGTCTGGGGACGGGGAGGCGGCTACACCTTC. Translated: CASVWGRGGGYTF.

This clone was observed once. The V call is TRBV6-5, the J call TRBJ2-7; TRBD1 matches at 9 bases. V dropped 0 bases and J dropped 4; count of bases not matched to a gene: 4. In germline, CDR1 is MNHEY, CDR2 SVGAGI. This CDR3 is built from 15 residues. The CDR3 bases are TGTGCCAGCAGTTACTCTCGGACAGGGGCGTACGAGCAGTACTTC. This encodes CASSYSRTGAYEQYF.

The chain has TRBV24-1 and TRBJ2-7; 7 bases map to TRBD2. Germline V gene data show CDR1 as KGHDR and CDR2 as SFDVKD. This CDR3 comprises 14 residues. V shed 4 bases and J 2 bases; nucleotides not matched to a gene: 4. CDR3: CATSDPAGTYEQYF. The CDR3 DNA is TGTGCCACCAGTGACCCAGCGGGAACCTACGAGCAGTACTTC.

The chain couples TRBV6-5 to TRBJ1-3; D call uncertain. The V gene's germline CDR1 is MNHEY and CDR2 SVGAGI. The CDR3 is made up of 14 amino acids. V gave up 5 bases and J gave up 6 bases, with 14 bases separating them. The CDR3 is CASSPRTRENTIYF. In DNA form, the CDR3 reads TGTGCCAGCAGTCCCCGGACCCGGGAAAACACCATATATTTT.

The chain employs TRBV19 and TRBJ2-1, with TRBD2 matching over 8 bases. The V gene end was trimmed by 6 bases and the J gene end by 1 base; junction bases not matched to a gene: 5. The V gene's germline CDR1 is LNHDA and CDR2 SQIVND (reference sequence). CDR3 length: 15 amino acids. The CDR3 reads CASRSQRESYNEQFF. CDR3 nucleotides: TGTGCCAGTAGATCCCAGCGGGAGTCCTACAATGAGCAGTTCTTC.

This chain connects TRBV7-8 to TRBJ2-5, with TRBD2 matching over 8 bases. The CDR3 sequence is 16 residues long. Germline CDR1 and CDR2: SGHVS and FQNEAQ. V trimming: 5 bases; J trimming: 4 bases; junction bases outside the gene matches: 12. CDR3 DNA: TGTGCCAGCAGCCGCCGGGGGGGGGCGGAGGGAGAGACCCAGTACTTC. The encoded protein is CASSRRGGAEGETQYF.

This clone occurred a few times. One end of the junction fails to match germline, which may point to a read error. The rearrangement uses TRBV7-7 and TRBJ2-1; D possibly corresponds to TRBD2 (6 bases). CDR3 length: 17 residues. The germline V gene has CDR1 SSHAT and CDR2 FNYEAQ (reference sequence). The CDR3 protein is CASSLSVRAGSYNEQFF. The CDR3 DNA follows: TGTGCTAGCAGCTTAAGTGTGCGAGCGGGCTCTTACAATGAGCAGTTCTTC. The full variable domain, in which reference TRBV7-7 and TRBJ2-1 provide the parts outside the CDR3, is GAGVSQSPRYKVTKRGQDVTLRCDPISSHATLYWYQQALGQGPEFLTYFNYEAQPDKSGLPSDRFSAERPEGSISTLTIQRTEQRDSAMYRCASSLSVRAGSYNEQFFGPGTRLTVL.

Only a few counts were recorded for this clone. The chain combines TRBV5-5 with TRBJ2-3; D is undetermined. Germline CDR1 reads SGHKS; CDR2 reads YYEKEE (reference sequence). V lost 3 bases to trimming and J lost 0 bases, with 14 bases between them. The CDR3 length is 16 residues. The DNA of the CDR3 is TGTGCCAGCAGCTCCTCAGTTTCGGAGAGCACAGATACGCAGTATTTT. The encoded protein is CASSSSVSESTDTQYF.

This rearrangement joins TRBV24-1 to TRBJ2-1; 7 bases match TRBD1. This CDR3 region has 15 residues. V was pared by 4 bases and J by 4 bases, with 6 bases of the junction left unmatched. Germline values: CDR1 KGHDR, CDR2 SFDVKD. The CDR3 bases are TGTGCCACCAGTGACGTCGGGACAGTGTACAATGAGCAGTTCTTC. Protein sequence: CATSDVGTVYNEQFF.

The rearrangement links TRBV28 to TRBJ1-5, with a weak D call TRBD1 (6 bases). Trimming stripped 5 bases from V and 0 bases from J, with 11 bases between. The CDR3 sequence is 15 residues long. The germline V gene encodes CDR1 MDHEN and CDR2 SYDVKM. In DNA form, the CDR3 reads TGTGCCAGCAGTCACGGACAGTATAGCAATCAGCCCCAGCATTTT. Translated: CASSHGQYSNQPQHF.

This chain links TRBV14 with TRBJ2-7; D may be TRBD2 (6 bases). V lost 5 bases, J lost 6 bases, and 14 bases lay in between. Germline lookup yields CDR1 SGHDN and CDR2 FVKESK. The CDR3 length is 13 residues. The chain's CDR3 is CASSLGQGGEQYF. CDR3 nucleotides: TGTGCCAGCAGCTTAGGGCAGGGAGGCGAGCAGTACTTC.